This entry lists 12 T cell receptor beta chains sequenced from one sample in a study of T cells after somatic rescue of genetic block. Sequencing was performed with immunoSEQ multiplex PCR; in TCRdb, only in-frame clones are kept and a portion is missing. The data hold 65,000 to 70,000 clones, with approximately 90% observed a single time. The sequenced sample consisted of peripheral blood mononuclear cells (PBMCs). These receptors were taken from a middle-aged man.

The J gene is TRBJ2-3, the V gene TRBV30; D is undetermined. Looked up from germline, CDR1 is GTSNPN and CDR2 is SVGIG (reference sequence). There are 13 residues in the CDR3. V was shortened by 6 bases and J by 0 bases, with 10 bases between the two germline ends. CDR3: CACTRSSTDTQYF. CDR3 DNA: TGTGCCTGTACTCGATCTAGCACAGATACGCAGTATTTT.

The chain couples TRBV30 to TRBJ1-4, with D perhaps matching TRBD1 (5 bases). The germline V gene has CDR1 GTSNPN and CDR2 SVGIG (reference sequence). V shed 3 bases and J shed 13 bases, with 21 bases lying between them. This CDR3 region has 14 residues. This CDR3 is CAWSGHGGFRRLFF. The CDR3 DNA reads as TGTGCCTGGAGCGGACACGGAGGGTTTAGGAGACTGTTTTTT.

This chain links TRBV2 with TRBJ1-2, with 7 bases that match TRBD1. The CDR3 loop spans 14 amino acids. V was pared by 4 bases and J by 4 bases, with 6 bases of the junction left unmatched. Germline-derived CDR1 and CDR2 are SNHLY and FYNNEI. CDR3: CASSGQGEFYGYTF. The CDR3 nucleotides are TGTGCCAGCAGTGGGCAGGGGGAATTCTATGGCTACACCTTC.

This clone occurred once. This chain uses TRBV4-2 with TRBJ1-1; D is unclear. The V gene lost 0 bases and the J gene lost 5 bases, with 10 bases spanning the gap. Germline V CDR1 and CDR2: LGHNA, YNFKEQ. The CDR3 totals 14 residues. In DNA form, the CDR3 reads TGTGCCAGCAGCCAAGATGACCCACGAACTGAAGCTTTCTTT. Its protein is CASSQDDPRTEAFF.

The rearrangement links TRBV2 to TRBJ1-3; the match to TRBD1 covers 7 bases. In germline, CDR1 is SNHLY, CDR2 FYNNEI. The CDR3 covers 16 residues. Germline trimming cut 2 bases from V and 4 bases from J; bases unmatched to any gene: 8. The CDR3, as DNA: TGTGCCAGCAGTGAACGACCAGGGGGGGAAGGAAACACCATATATTTT. It is translated as CASSERPGGEGNTIYF.

The genes are TRBV4-1 and TRBJ1-4, with 7 nucleotides matching TRBD1. The V and J ends lost 6 bases and 3 bases, in that order; junction bases with no gene match: 4. The CDR3 spans 14 residues. CDR1 and CDR2 (germline): MGHRA, YSYEKL. CDR3 in amino acids: CASSRGTANEKLFF. DNA for the CDR3: TGCGCCAGCAGTCGAGGGACAGCTAATGAAAAACTGTTTTTT.

This chain connects TRBV19 to TRBJ2-7; possibly TRBD2 for D (6 bases). From germline, CDR1 is LNHDA and CDR2 SQIVND (reference sequence). The CDR3 sequence is 15 residues long. Trimming stripped 2 bases from V and 5 bases from J, with 16 bases between. CDR3 DNA sequence: TGTGCCAGTAGTATAACTAGCAGCCTTTCGGACGAGCAGTACTTC. This gives the protein CASSITSSLSDEQYF. Looking up the rest from reference TRBV19 and TRBJ2-7 gives the full variable domain: DGGITQSPKYLFRKEGQNVTLSCEQNLNHDAMYWYRQDPGQGLRLIYYSQIVNDFQKGDIAEGYSVSREKKESFPLTVTSAQKNPTAFYLCASSITSSLSDEQYFGPGTRLTVT.

The chain employs TRBV5-6 and TRBJ2-2; D unclear. CDR1 SGHDT and CDR2 YYEEEE come from the germline V gene. The CDR3 runs to 15 residues. V lost 4 bases and J 2 bases, leaving 12 bases between the germline ends. The DNA for the CDR3 is TGTGCCAGCAGCCCAACCGGATTTAACACCGGGGAGCTGTTTTTT. It translates to CASSPTGFNTGELFF.

This clone has just one count. The V gene is TRBV28, the J gene TRBJ2-5, with D maybe TRBD2 (6 bases). V gave up 3 bases and J gave up 2 bases, with 13 bases separating them. Germline V gives CDR1 MDHEN, CDR2 SYDVKM. CDR3 size: 15 residues. The CDR3 loop reads CASSLFGSGQETQYF. The CDR3 DNA is TGTGCCAGCAGTTTGTTCGGGAGTGGGCAAGAGACCCAGTACTTC.

The CDR3 sequence is CASERDRSTGQPQHF. Here the CDR3 DNA reads TGTGCCAGCGAACGGGACAGATCCACAGGTCAGCCCCAGCATTTT. The rearrangement uses TRBV2 and TRBJ1-5; 7 nucleotides align to TRBD1. After removal of 8 bases from V and 6 bases from J, the junction contained 13 bases not matched to a gene. The length of the CDR3 is 15 residues. Germline V gives CDR1 SNHLY, CDR2 FYNNEI.

This clone appeared once. The V call is TRBV7-2, the J call TRBJ2-2; 13 nucleotides align to TRBD2. CDR1 and CDR2 from the germline V gene are SGHTA and FQGNSA. The J segment lost 5 bases and the V segment lost 4 bases, leaving 1 base of the junction unmatched. The CDR3 runs 15 residues. The DNA for the CDR3 is TGTGCCAGCAGCTCGGGACTAGCGGGAACCGGGGAGCTGTTTTTT. Translated, it gives CASSSGLAGTGELFF.

The gene calls are TRBV7-2 and TRBJ2-3; tentatively, D is TRBD2 (5 bases). Trimming stripped 1 base from V and 5 bases from J, with 13 bases between. The CDR3 sequence is 15 residues long. The germline V gene has CDR1 SGHTA and CDR2 FQGNSA. The CDR3 region has the DNA TGTGCCAGCAGCTTAGGGTTACGGGGTAGAGATACGCAGTATTTT. It specifies CASSLGLRGRDTQYF.